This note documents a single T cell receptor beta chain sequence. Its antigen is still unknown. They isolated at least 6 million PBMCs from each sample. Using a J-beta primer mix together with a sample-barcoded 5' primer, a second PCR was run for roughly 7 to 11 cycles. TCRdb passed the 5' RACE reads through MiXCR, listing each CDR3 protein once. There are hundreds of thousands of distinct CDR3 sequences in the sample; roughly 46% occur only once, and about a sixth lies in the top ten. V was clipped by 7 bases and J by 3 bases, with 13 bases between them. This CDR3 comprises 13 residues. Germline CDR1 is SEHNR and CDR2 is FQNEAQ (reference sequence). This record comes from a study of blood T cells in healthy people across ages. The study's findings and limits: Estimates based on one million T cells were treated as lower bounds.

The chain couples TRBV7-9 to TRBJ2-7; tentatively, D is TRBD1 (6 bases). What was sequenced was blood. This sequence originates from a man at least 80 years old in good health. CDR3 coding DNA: TGTGCCAGCATCCGAGAACAGGGCTACGAGCAGTACTTC. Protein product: CASIREQGYEQYF.